These 2 T cell receptor beta chains were sequenced from one sample in a study of T-cell memory formation after mild COVID-19. TCRdb independently ran MiXCR on the 5' RACE reads; one entry per CDR3 protein. Of nearly 250,000 distinct CDR3 sequences in the sample, over 15% were seen once. Input material: PBMCs or a T cell subset sorted from them (not recorded which). The receptors originated from an adult woman who had mild COVID-19 (a few samples of this study predate the infection). Cell type and time point are not known.

The table lists this clonotype with a few counts. The chain has TRBV7-8 and TRBJ2-4, with TRBD1 as a possible D gene (6 bases). The CDR3 spans 14 residues. With 1 base removed from V and 8 bases from J, the gap between germline ends came to 12 bases. Germline V gives CDR1 SGHVS, CDR2 FQNEAQ. The CDR3 loop reads CASSLDSGQYIQYF. The DNA for the CDR3 is TGTGCCAGCAGCTTAGATAGTGGACAGTACATTCAGTACTTC. The full variable domain, with the rest looked up from reference TRBV7-8 and TRBJ2-4, is GAGVSQSPRYKVAKRGQDVALRCDPISGHVSLFWYQQALGQGPEFLTYFQNEAQLDKSGLPSDRFFAERPEGSVSTLKIQRTQQEDSAVYLCASSLDSGQYIQYFGAGTRLSVL.

This clonotype was detected a few times. This chain links TRBV20-1 with TRBJ2-1; D gene unclear. CDR1 is DFQATT and CDR2 is SNEGSKA in the germline V gene (reference sequence). Trimming cost V 2 bases and J 3 bases, with 14 bases left between them. This CDR3 is 15 amino acids long. CDR3 nucleotide sequence: TGCAGTGCTAGACAGATGGGCTTACACTACAATGAGCAGTTCTTC. Translated, it gives CSARQMGLHYNEQFF.